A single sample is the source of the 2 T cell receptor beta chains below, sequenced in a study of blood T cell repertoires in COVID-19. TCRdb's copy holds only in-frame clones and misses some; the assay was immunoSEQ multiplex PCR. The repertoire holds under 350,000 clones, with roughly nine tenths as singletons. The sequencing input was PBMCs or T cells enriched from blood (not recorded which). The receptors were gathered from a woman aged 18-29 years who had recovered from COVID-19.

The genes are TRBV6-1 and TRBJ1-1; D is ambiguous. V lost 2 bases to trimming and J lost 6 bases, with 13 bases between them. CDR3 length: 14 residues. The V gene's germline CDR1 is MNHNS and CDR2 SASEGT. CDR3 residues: CASSELVRSSEAFF. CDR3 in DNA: TGTGCCAGCAGTGAATTGGTCCGGTCCTCTGAAGCTTTCTTT.

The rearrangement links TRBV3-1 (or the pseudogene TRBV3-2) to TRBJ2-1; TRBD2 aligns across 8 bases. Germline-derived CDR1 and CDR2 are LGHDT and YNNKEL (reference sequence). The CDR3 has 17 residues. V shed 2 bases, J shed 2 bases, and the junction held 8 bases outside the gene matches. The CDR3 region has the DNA TGTGCCAGCAGCCAAAAAGGCGGGGGGAGCCCCTACAATGAGCAGTTCTTC. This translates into CASSQKGGGSPYNEQFF.